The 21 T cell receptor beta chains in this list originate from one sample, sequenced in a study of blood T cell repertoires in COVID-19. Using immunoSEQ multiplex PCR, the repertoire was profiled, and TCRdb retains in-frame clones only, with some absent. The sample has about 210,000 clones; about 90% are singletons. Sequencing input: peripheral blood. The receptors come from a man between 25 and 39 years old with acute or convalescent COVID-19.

CDR3 loop: CASSPGTLYGYTF. CDR3 sequence (DNA): TGTGCCAGCAGTCCCGGGACACTCTATGGCTACACCTTC. The gene calls are TRBV28 and TRBJ1-2; tentatively, D is TRBD1 (6 bases). Trimming removed 5 bases from V and 4 bases from J, with 11 bases in between. CDR3 length equals 13 residues. Germline loops: CDR1 MDHEN, CDR2 SYDVKM.

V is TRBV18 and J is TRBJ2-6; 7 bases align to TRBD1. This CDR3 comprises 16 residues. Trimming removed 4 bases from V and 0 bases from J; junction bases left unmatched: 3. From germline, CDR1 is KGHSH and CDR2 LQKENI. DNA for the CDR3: TGTGCCAGCTCACTTAACAGGGGCTCTGGGGCCAACGTCCTGACTTTC. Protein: CASSLNRGSGANVLTF.

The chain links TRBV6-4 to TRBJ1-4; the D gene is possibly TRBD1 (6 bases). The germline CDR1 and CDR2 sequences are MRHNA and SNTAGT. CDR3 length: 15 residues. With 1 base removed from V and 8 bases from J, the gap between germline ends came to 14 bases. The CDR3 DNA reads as TGTGCCAGCAGTGACTTCGGACAGCCCGGCGAAAAACTGTTTTTT. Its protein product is CASSDFGQPGEKLFF.

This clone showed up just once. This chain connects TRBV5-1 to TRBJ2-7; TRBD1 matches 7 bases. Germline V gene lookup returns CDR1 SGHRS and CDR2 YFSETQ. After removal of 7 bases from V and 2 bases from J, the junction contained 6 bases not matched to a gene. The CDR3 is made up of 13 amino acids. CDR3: CASPNRGPYEQYF. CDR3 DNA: TGCGCCAGCCCAAACAGGGGACCCTACGAGCAGTACTTC.

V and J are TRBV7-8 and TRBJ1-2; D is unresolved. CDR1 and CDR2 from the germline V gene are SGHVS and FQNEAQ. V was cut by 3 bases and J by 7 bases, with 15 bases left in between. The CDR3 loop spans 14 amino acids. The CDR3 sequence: CASSFAGRGFGYTF. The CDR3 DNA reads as TGTGCCAGCAGCTTCGCCGGAAGAGGGTTTGGCTACACCTTC.

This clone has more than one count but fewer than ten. The CDR3 here is CASRLTGDSVDTQYF. CDR3 DNA: TGCGCCAGCAGGTTGACAGGGGACTCTGTAGATACGCAGTATTTT. The genes are TRBV5-1 and TRBJ2-3, with 8 positions matching TRBD1. The V segment lost 5 bases and the J segment 5 bases; nucleotides outside the gene matches: 10. CDR3 length: 15 amino acids. Germline V lookup: CDR1 SGHRS, CDR2 YFSETQ.

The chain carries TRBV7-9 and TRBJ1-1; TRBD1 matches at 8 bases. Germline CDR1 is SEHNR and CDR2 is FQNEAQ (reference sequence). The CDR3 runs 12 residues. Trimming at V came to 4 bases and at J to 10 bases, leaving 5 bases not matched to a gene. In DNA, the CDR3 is TGTGCCAGCAGCTCAGGACAGGGAATAGCTTTCTTT. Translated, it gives CASSSGQGIAFF.

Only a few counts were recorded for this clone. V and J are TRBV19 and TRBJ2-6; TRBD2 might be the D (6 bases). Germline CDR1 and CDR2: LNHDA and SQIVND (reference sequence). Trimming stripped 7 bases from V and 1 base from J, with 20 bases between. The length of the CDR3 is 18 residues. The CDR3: CASTDPGRLDSGANVLTF. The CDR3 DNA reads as TGTGCCAGTACAGACCCGGGGAGGCTCGATTCTGGGGCCAACGTCCTGACTTTC.

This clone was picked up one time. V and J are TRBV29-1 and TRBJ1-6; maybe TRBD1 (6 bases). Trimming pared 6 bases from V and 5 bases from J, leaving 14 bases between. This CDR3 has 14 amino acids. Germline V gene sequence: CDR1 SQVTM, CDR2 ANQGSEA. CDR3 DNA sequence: TGCAGCGTAGGGGAGACAGGAAATAATTCACCCCTCCACTTT. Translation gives CSVGETGNNSPLHF.

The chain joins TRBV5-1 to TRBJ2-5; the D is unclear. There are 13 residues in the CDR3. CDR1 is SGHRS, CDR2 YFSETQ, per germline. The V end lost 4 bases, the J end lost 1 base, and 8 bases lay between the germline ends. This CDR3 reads CASSPLFQETQYF. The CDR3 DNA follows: TGCGCCAGCAGCCCTCTGTTCCAAGAGACCCAGTACTTC.

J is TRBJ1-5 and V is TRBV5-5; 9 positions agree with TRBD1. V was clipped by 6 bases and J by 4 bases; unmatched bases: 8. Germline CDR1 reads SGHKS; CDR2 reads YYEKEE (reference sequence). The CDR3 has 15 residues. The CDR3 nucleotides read TGTGCCAGCATCCAGACCGGGACAGGGAATCAGCCCCAGCATTTT. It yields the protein CASIQTGTGNQPQHF.

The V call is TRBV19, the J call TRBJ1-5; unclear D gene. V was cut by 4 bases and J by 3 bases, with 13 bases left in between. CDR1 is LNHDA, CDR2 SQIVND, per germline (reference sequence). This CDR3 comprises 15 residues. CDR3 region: CASSNSLRYNQPQHF. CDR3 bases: TGTGCCAGTAGTAACAGCCTAAGGTACAATCAGCCCCAGCATTTT. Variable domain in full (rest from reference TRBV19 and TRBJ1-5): DGGITQSPKYLFRKEGQNVTLSCEQNLNHDAMYWYRQDPGQGLRLIYYSQIVNDFQKGDIAEGYSVSREKKESFPLTVTSAQKNPTAFYLCASSNSLRYNQPQHFGDGTRLSIL.

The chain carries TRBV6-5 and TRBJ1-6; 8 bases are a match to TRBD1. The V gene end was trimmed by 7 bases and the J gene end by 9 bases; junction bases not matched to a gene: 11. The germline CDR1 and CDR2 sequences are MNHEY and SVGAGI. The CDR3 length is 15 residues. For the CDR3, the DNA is TGTGCCAGCAAACAGGAAGGGACAGGAGGTTCACCCCTCCACTTT. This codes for CASKQEGTGGSPLHF.

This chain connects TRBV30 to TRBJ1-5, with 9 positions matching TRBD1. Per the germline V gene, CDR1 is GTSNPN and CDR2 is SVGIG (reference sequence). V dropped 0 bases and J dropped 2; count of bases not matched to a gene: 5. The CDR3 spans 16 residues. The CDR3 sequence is CAWSVMGQGGNQPQHF. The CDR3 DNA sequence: TGTGCCTGGAGTGTTATGGGACAGGGAGGCAATCAGCCCCAGCATTTT.

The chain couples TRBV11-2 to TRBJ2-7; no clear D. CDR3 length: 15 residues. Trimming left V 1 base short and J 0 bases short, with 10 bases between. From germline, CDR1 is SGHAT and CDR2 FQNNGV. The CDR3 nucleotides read TGTGCCAGCAGCTTAGTAAGAGCAATCTCCTACGAGCAGTACTTC. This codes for CASSLVRAISYEQYF. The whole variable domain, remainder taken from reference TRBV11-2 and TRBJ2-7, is EAGVAQSPRYKIIEKRQSVAFWCNPISGHATLYWYQQILGQGPKLLIQFQNNGVVDDSQLPKDRFSAERLKGVDSTLKIQPAKLEDSAVYLCASSLVRAISYEQYFGPGTRLTVT.

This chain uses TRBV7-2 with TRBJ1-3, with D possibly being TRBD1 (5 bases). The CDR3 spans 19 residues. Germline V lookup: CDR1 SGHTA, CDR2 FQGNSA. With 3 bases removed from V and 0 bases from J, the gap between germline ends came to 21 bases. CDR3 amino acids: CASSFRRRGGLSSGNTIYF. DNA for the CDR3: TGTGCCAGCAGCTTTCGTCGGCGGGGCGGATTAAGCTCTGGAAACACCATATATTTT.

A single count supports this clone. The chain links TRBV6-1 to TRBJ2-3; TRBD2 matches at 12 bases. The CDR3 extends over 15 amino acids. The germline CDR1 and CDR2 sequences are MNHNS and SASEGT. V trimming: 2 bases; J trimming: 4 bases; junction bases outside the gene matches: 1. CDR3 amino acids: CASSESSGGADTQYF. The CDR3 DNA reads TGTGCCAGCAGTGAATCTAGCGGGGGGGCAGATACGCAGTATTTT.

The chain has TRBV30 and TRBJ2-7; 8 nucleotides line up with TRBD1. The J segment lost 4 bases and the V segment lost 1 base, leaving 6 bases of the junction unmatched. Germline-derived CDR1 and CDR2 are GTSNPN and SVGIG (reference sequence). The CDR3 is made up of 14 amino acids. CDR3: CAWSGGQVQYEQYF. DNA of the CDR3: TGTGCCTGGAGTGGGGGACAGGTCCAGTACGAGCAGTACTTC.

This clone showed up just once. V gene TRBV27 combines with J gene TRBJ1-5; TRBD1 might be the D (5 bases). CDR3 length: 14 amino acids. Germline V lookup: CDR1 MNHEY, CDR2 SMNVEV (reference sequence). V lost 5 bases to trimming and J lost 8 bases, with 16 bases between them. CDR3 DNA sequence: TGTGCCAGCAGTGCAAGGACACCAGGTGAGCCCCAGCATTTT. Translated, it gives CASSARTPGEPQHF.

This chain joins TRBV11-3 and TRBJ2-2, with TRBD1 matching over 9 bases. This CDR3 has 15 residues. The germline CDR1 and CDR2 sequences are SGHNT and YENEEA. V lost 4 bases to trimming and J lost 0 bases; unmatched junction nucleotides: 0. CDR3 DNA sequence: TGTGCCAGCAGCTGGACAGGGGCGAACACCGGGGAGCTGTTTTTT. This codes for CASSWTGANTGELFF.

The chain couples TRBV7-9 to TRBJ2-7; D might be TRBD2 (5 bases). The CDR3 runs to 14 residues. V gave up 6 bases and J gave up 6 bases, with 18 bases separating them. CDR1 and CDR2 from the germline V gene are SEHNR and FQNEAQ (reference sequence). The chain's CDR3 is CASRRAGIHTEQYF. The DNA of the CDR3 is TGTGCCAGCAGGAGAGCCGGGATACACACCGAGCAGTACTTC. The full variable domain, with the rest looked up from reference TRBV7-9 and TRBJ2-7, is DTGVSQNPRHKITKRGQNVTFRCDPISEHNRLYWYRQTLGQGPEFLTYFQNEAQLEKSRLLSDRFSAERPKGSFSTLEIQRTEQGDSAMYLCASRRAGIHTEQYFGPGTRLTVT.